This T cell receptor (beta chain) comes out of a study of T cell repertoires in cytomegalovirus infection. Overall study: Public TCR beta signatures were indicative of both CMV infection and a matching HLA type.

In its sample, this clonotype was seen many times. The antigen is not known. Between the trimmed V and J ends, which lost 5 bases and 0 bases, there was a span of 14 bases. The CDR3 has 16 residues. The V gene's germline CDR1 is SGHVS and CDR2 FQNEAQ. TCRdb independently ran MiXCR on the reads; one entry per CDR3 protein. The sample has approximately 470,000 distinct CDR3 sequences; 42% are singletons. The material was cultured PBMCs, obtained from culture after CMV antigen stimulation. This sequence originates from a human donor in good health (CMV status not recorded). Some clones in this sample may be carry-over from other donors' samples. V is TRBV7-8 and J is TRBJ1-3; D gene ambiguous. Here the CDR3 DNA reads TGTGCCAGCAGCATGGACGGCTGGGTCTCTGGAAACACCATATATTTT. This sequence encodes CASSMDGWVSGNTIYF.